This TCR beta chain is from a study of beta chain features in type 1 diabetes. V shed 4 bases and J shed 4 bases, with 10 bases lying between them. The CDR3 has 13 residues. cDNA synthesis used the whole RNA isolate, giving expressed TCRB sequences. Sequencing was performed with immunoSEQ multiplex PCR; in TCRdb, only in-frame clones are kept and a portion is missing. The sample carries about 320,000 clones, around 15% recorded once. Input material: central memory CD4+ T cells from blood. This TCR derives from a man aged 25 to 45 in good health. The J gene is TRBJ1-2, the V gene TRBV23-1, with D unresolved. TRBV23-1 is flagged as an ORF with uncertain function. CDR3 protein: CASSRGSFYGYTF. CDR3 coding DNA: TGCGCCAGCAGTCGAGGGTCCTTCTATGGCTACACCTTC.